These T cell receptor beta chains were read from a single sample in a study of T cell responses to AZD1222 COVID-19 vaccine. The repertoire was sequenced with immunoSEQ multiplex PCR; TCRdb's copy has only in-frame clones and lacks some. Counted here are tens of thousands of clones, 90% occurring once; the ten biggest clones make up approximately 5%. Sequenced here: peripheral blood, sampled 28 days after the second AZD1222 dose. These receptors were collected from an adult who received the AZD1222 COVID-19 vaccine. Each CDR3 is given with its conserved first and last residue. Each record gives: clone size, D gene, J gene, V gene, CDR3 protein, CDR3 DNA. The D gene is left open where the match is weak. Size tells how often a clone was seen (once, few, many) or the class of an expanded clone, and some rows leave it out.

>.|TRBD1|TRBJ1-1|TRBV5-1
CASSFGTGGYNTEAFF
TGCGCCAGCAGCTTCGGGACAGGGGGCTATAACACTGAAGCTTTCTTT
>once|TRBD1|TRBJ1-4|TRBV2
CASSGNRGRVEKLFF
TGTGCCAGCAGCGGGAACAGGGGGCGAGTTGAAAAACTGTTTTTT
>.|TRBD2|TRBJ2-5|TRBV7-2
CASGTSGGQETQYF
TGTGCCAGTGGGACTAGCGGGGGGCAAGAGACCCAGTACTTC
>.|.|TRBJ1-3|TRBV7-8
CASSPVLGGKTGNTIYF
TGTGCCAGCAGCCCGGTTTTAGGAGGGAAAACTGGAAACACCATATATTTT
>.|TRBD1|TRBJ2-1|TRBV18
CASSPLGQSSYNEQFF
TGTGCCAGCTCACCCCTGGGACAGAGCTCCTACAATGAGCAGTTCTTC
>.|.|TRBJ1-6|TRBV7-6
CASSLVSGKDLHF
TGTGCCAGCAGCTTAGTTTCAGGGAAGGACCTCCACTTT
>.|.|TRBJ1-1|TRBV3-1/TRBV3-2
CASSRSETAMNTEAFF
TGTGCCAGCAGCCGAAGTGAGACAGCCATGAACACTGAAGCTTTCTTT
>.|TRBD1|TRBJ2-7|TRBV13
CASSLYGTGLHEQYF
TGTGCCAGCAGCTTATACGGGACAGGGTTACACGAGCAGTACTTC
>.|.|TRBJ1-2|TRBV6-5
CASLSGGYGYTF
TGTGCCAGCTTGTCGGGCGGCTATGGCTACACCTTC
>.|.|TRBJ2-1|TRBV4-1
CASSHSGSSYNEQFF
TGCGCCAGCAGCCACTCGGGGAGCTCCTACAATGAGCAGTTCTTC
>few|TRBD1|TRBJ1-2|TRBV14
CASSQRYRGSSNYGYTF
TGTGCCAGCAGCCAACGTTACAGGGGGAGTTCGAACTATGGCTACACCTTC
>.|.|TRBJ2-1|TRBV15
CATSRETRGGGYNEQFF
TGTGCCACCAGCAGAGAGACCCGGGGAGGGGGTTACAATGAGCAGTTCTTC
>.|.|TRBJ1-6|TRBV9
CASSVGNSPLHF
TGTGCCAGCAGCGTAGGGAATTCACCCCTCCACTTT
>.|.|TRBJ2-7|TRBV9
CASSVETGASYEQYF
TGTGCCAGCAGCGTCGAGACAGGCGCTTCCTACGAGCAGTACTTC
>once|.|TRBJ1-3|TRBV6-5
CASSYSLSGNTIYF
TGTGCCAGCAGTTACTCTCTCTCTGGAAACACCATATATTTT
>.|.|TRBJ1-4|TRBV7-2
CASSLAGSPNEKLFF
TGTGCCAGCAGCTTAGCGGGTAGCCCTAATGAAAAACTGTTTTTT
>.|TRBD1|TRBJ2-7|TRBV5-1
CASSLARTGGLYEQYF
TGCGCCAGCAGCTTGGCTCGGACAGGGGGCTTGTACGAGCAGTACTTC
>.|.|TRBJ1-4|TRBV7-9
CASSRTTGVNEKLFF
TGTGCCAGCAGCAGGACGACAGGAGTCAATGAAAAACTGTTTTTT
>.|TRBD1|TRBJ1-4|TRBV7-2
CASSRGQATNEKLFF
TGTGCCAGCAGCCGGGGACAGGCGACTAATGAAAAACTGTTTTTT
>few|.|TRBJ1-1|TRBV28
CASSLIRTALYTEAFF
TGTGCCAGCAGTCTAATAAGGACGGCGTTGTACACTGAAGCTTTCTTT
>.|TRBD1|TRBJ1-5|TRBV7-2
CASSPGGGYSNQPQHF
TGTGCCAGCAGCCCAGGGGGGGGTTATAGCAATCAGCCCCAGCATTTT
>.|.|TRBJ2-7|TRBV6-5
CASSPTGTSYEQYF
TGTGCCAGCAGTCCGACCGGAACCTCCTACGAGCAGTACTTC
>.|.|TRBJ1-6|TRBV6-5
CASSYRQGDSPLHF
TGTGCCAGCAGTTACAGGCAGGGAGATTCACCCCTCCACTTT
>.|TRBD2|TRBJ2-1|TRBV6-5
CASSPTSGYNEQFF
TGTGCCAGCAGTCCGACTAGCGGGTACAATGAGCAGTTCTTC
>.|.|TRBJ1-1|TRBV19
CASSILGSPNTEAFF
TGTGCCAGTAGTATCCTCGGTTCCCCGAACACTGAAGCTTTCTTT
>few|TRBD1|TRBJ1-5|TRBV5-1
CASRRGPGAQPQHF
TGCGCCAGCAGGAGGGGGCCAGGGGCTCAGCCCCAGCATTTT
>.|.|TRBJ1-1|TRBV7-9
CASRRWQGQNTEAFF
TGTGCCAGCAGGCGTTGGCAGGGGCAGAACACTGAAGCTTTCTTT
>.|.|TRBJ2-3|TRBV7-7
CASSPDKKGPADTQYF
TGTGCTAGCAGCCCAGACAAAAAAGGCCCAGCAGATACGCAGTATTTT
>.|TRBD1|TRBJ1-6|TRBV28
CASNQLTGVRSPLHF
TGTGCCAGCAACCAACTTACAGGGGTTCGTTCACCCCTCCACTTT
>.|TRBD1|TRBJ1-2|TRBV5-1
CASRASRTGTGVGYTF
TGCGCCAGCAGAGCGTCTCGGACAGGGACGGGGGTAGGCTACACCTTC
>.|.|TRBJ1-3|TRBV29-1
CSVEGSGNTIYF
TGCAGCGTTGAGGGATCTGGAAACACCATATATTTT
>.|TRBD2|TRBJ2-7|TRBV6-5
CASERAGGPYEQYF
TGTGCCAGCGAACGAGCGGGGGGCCCCTACGAGCAGTACTTC
>.|.|TRBJ1-6|TRBV19
CASRGDGDNSPLHF
TGTGCCAGTAGGGGGGACGGTGATAATTCACCCCTCCACTTT
>.|.|TRBJ1-1|TRBV3-1/TRBV3-2
CASSQGSAAALEAFF
TGTGCCAGCAGCCAGGGTTCTGCCGCTGCGTTGGAAGCTTTCTTT
>.|.|TRBJ1-2|TRBV9
CASSVGLAAGRYGYTF
TGTGCCAGCAGCGTAGGATTGGCAGCGGGAAGATATGGCTACACCTTC
>.|.|TRBJ2-7|TRBV3-1/TRBV3-2
CASSQRPHEQYF
TGTGCCAGCAGCCAACGGCCCCACGAGCAGTACTTC
>.|TRBD1|TRBJ1-5|TRBV19
CASSMGQVNQPQHF
TGTGCCAGTAGTATGGGACAGGTCAATCAGCCCCAGCATTTT
>.|.|TRBJ2-7|TRBV11-3
CASSPAGANEQYF
TGTGCCAGCAGCCCCGCCGGGGCGAACGAGCAGTACTTC
>.|.|TRBJ1-6|TRBV6-5
CASSYGQFYNSPLHF
TGTGCCAGCAGTTACGGACAGTTTTATAATTCACCCCTCCACTTT
>.|.|TRBJ2-5|TRBV15
CATSRVLDSLQETQYF
TGTGCCACCAGCAGAGTATTAGACAGCCTCCAAGAGACCCAGTACTTC
>.|.|TRBJ2-5|TRBV6-5
CASSPRGVAQETQYF
TGTGCCAGCAGTCCGCGCGGGGTAGCCCAAGAGACCCAGTACTTC
>.|.|TRBJ2-5|TRBV5-4
CASSRTGAQETQYF
TGTGCCAGCAGCCGGACCGGGGCACAAGAGACCCAGTACTTC
>.|TRBD1|TRBJ2-1|TRBV19
CASIPTGTDPYNEQFF
TGTGCCAGTATTCCCACCGGGACAGATCCCTACAATGAGCAGTTCTTC
>few|TRBD1|TRBJ1-1|TRBV28
CAIAETGGLMNTEAFF
TGTGCCATTGCTGAGACAGGGGGCCTAATGAACACTGAAGCTTTCTTT
>.|.|TRBJ1-1|TRBV7-3
CASSLYIAAEAFF
TGTGCCAGCAGCTTATATATCGCAGCTGAAGCTTTCTTT
>once|.|TRBJ2-3|TRBV12-3/TRBV12-4
CASSGTGDTQYF
TGTGCCAGCAGTGGGACCGGCGATACGCAGTATTTT
>.|TRBD2|TRBJ2-1|TRBV5-4
CASSPRTSGGEQFF
TGTGCCAGCAGCCCCCGGACTAGCGGGGGAGAGCAGTTCTTC
>.|.|TRBJ1-4|TRBV6-5
CASSSVFATNEKLFF
TGTGCCAGCAGCTCAGTTTTTGCAACTAATGAAAAACTGTTTTTT
>.|.|TRBJ1-2|TRBV18
CASSPREFNYGYTF
TGTGCCAGCTCACCACGGGAGTTTAACTATGGCTACACCTTC
>once|.|TRBJ1-6|TRBV5-1
CASSLGQLNSPLHF
TGCGCCAGCAGCTTGGGGCAGCTAAATTCACCCCTCCACTTT
>.|TRBD2|TRBJ2-1|TRBV19
CASSYQRGYNEQFF
TGTGCCAGTAGTTACCAGCGGGGGTACAATGAGCAGTTCTTC
>.|.|TRBJ2-1|TRBV20-1
CSAVSYNEQFF
TGCAGTGCCGTCTCCTACAATGAGCAGTTCTTC
>.|.|TRBJ2-7|TRBV7-9
CASSFKGSSYEQYF
TGTGCCAGCAGCTTCAAGGGGAGCTCCTACGAGCAGTACTTC
>.|.|TRBJ2-1|TRBV27
CASSQDRWVYNEQFF
TGTGCCAGCAGTCAAGACAGGTGGGTCTACAATGAGCAGTTCTTC
>few|TRBD1|TRBJ1-6|TRBV4-1
CASSQDPAGGSPPLHF
TGCGCCAGCAGCCAAGATCCGGCAGGGGGCTCGCCACCCCTCCACTTT
>.|.|TRBJ1-6|TRBV6-5
CASSYSRGSPLHF
TGTGCCAGCAGTTACTCGCGGGGTTCACCCCTCCACTTT
>.|.|TRBJ1-3|TRBV9
CASSVEMGNRAPGNTIYF
TGTGCCAGCAGCGTAGAGATGGGTAACAGGGCCCCTGGAAACACCATATATTTT